The present TCR beta chain was sequenced within a study of liver allograft versus peripheral blood T cells. Study context: Transplanted livers and recipients' peripheral blood had their T cell receptor repertoires compared. Study outcomes and limitations: Inside liver allografts, T cell receptor repertoires reportedly diverged from the repertoires found in peripheral blood.

V was shortened by 6 bases and J by 0 bases, with 8 bases between the two germline ends. The length of the CDR3 is 13 residues. Germline V gene lookup returns CDR1 SGHAT and CDR2 FQDESV (reference sequence). TCRdb re-called the reads with MiXCR, one entry per CDR3 protein. The table has 7,000 to 9,500 distinct CDR3 sequences, 15% to 20% seen once; the top ten hold under 6%. This clonotype was seen only a few times. What it recognizes is unknown. The rearrangement links TRBV11-1 to TRBJ2-5; D may be TRBD1 (5 bases). This receptor was obtained from a human patient who had a liver transplant. The T cells may partly be graft donor cells. The CDR3 nucleotides are TGTGCCAGCAGTTCAGGGAACCAAGAGACCCAGTACTTC. Translation gives CASSSGNQETQYF.